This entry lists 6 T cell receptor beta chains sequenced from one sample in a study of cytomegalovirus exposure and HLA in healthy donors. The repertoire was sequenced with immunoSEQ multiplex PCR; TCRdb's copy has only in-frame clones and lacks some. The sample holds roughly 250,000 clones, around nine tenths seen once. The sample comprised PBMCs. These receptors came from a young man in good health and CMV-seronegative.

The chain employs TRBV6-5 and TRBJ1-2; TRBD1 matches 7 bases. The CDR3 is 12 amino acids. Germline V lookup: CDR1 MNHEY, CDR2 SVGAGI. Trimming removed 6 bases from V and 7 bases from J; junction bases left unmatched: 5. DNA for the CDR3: TGTGCCAGCAGAACAGGGGCGGCTGGCTACACCTTC. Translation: CASRTGAAGYTF.

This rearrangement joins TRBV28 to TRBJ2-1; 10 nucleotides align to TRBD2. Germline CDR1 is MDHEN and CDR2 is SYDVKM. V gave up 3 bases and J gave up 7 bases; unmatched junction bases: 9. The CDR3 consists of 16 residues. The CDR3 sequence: CASSFERTSGMNEQFF. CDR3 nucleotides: TGTGCCAGCAGTTTTGAAAGAACTAGCGGGATGAATGAGCAGTTCTTC.

The CDR3 nucleotides read TGTGCCAGCAGCTTCGGACTAGCGGGAGGTACCTTCCACGAGCAGTACTTC. It specifies CASSFGLAGGTFHEQYF. The chain carries TRBV7-2 and TRBJ2-7, with 14 bases that match TRBD2. V trimming: 3 bases; J trimming: 5 bases; junction bases outside the gene matches: 9. The CDR3 runs 17 residues. Germline lookup yields CDR1 SGHTA and CDR2 FQGNSA.

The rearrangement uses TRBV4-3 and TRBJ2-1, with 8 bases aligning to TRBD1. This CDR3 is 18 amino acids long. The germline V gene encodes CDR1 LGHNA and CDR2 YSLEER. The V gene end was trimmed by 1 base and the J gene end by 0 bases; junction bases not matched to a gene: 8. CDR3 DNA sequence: TGCGCCAGCAGCCAAGTCGGACAGGGCCCTAGCTCCTACAATGAGCAGTTCTTC. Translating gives CASSQVGQGPSSYNEQFF.

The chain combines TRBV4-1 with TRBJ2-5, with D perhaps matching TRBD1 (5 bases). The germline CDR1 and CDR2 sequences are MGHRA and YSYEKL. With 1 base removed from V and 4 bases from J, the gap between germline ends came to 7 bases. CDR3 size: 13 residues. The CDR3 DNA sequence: TGCGCCAGCAGCCAAGTAAGGGGAGAGACCCAGTACTTC. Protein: CASSQVRGETQYF.

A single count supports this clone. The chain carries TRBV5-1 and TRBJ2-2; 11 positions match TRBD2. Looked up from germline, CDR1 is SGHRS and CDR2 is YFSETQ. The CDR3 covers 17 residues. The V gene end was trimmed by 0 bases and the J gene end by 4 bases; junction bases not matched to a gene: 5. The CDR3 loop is CASSLAVAGGSTGELFF. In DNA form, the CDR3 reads TGCGCCAGCAGCTTGGCGGTAGCGGGAGGGAGCACCGGGGAGCTGTTTTTT.